The entry that follows covers one TCR beta chain sequence. Its antigen remains unknown. The sample is drawn from a study of cytomegalovirus exposure and HLA in healthy donors. Study-level results: In a later analysis, a missense DCLRE1C variant was linked to TCR beta V- and J-gene trimming. Analyses of presence/absence relied on an assumption of roughly uniform sequencing depth across donors.

The PCR was carried out with 60 Vbeta primers and 13 Jbeta primers. The method was immunoSEQ multiplex PCR; TCRdb's version includes in-frame clones alone and lacks a portion of them. The sample contains around 150,000 clones, less than 85% of which appear only once. Germline V lookup: CDR1 MNHEY, CDR2 SMNVEV (reference sequence). This CDR3 comprises 16 residues. With 9 bases removed from V and 7 bases from J, the gap between germline ends came to 25 bases. Sequenced material: PBMCs. The chain uses TRBV27 and TRBJ2-1, with a possible D match to TRBD2 (6 bases). The TCR comes from a man between 40 and 49 years old in good health and CMV-seronegative. In nucleotides, the CDR3 is TGTGCCAGTGAAGGAAGCGGGCACCCAACGGGGAATGAGCAGTTCTTC. Its translation is CASEGSGHPTGNEQFF.